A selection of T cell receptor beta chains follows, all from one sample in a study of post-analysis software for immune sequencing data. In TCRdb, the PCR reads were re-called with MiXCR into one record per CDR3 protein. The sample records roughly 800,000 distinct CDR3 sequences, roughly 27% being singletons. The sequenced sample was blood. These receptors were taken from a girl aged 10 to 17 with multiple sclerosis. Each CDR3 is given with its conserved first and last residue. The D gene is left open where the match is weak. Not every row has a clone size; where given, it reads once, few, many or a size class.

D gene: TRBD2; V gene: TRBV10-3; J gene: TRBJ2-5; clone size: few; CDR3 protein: CATQRVAGLQETQYF; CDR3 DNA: TGTGCCACGCAACGAGTAGCGGGACTCCAAGAGACCCAGTACTTC
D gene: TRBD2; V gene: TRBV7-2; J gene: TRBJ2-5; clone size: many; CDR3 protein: CASSLELAGDQETQYF; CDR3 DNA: TGTGCCAGCAGCCTCGAACTAGCGGGGGACCAAGAGACCCAGTACTTC
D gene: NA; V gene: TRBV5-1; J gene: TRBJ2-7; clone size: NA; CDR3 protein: CASSLETVSYEQYF; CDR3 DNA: TGCGCCAGCAGCTTGGAGACAGTCTCCTACGAGCAGTACTTC
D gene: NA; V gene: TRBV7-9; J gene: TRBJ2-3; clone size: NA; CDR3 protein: CASSWPKDGLTDTQYF; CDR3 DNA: TGTGCCAGCAGCTGGCCGAAGGACGGATTAACAGATACGCAGTATTTT
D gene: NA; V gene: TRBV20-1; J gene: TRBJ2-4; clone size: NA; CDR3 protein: CSAHKNIQYF; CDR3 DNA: TGCAGTGCTCACAAAAACATTCAGTACTTC
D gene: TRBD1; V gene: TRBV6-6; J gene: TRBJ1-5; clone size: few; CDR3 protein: CASSRDRERVGNQPQHF; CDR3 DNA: TGTGCCAGCAGCCGGGACAGGGAGAGGGTCGGCAATCAGCCCCAGCATTTT
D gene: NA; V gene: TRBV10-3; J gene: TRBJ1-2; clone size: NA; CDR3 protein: CAISEGTNYGYTF; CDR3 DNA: TGTGCCATCAGTGAAGGGACAAACTATGGCTACACCTTC
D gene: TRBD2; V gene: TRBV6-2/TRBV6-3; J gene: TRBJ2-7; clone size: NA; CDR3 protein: CASSYSATSASYEQYF; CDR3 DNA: TGTGCCAGCAGTTACTCGGCGACTAGCGCCTCCTACGAGCAGTACTTC
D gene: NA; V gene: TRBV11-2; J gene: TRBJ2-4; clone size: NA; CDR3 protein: CATDWVPREQYF; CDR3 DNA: TGTGCCACCGACTGGGTGCCTAGAGAGCAGTACTTC
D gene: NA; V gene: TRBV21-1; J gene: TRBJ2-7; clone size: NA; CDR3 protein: CASSKAREQYF; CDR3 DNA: TGTGCCAGCAGCAAGGCACGCGAGCAGTACTTC
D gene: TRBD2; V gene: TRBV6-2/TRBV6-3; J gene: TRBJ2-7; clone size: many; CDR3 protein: CASSFSGTSAYEQYF; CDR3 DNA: TGTGCCAGCAGTTTCTCCGGGACTAGCGCCTACGAGCAGTACTTC
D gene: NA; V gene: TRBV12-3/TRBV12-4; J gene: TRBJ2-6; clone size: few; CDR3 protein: CASTSHSGANVLTF; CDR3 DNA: TGTGCCAGCACCTCGCACTCTGGGGCCAACGTCCTGACTTTC
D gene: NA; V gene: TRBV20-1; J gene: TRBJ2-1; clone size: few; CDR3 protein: CSAREGLPRVNEQFF; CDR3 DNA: TGCAGTGCTAGAGAAGGGCTCCCTCGGGTCAATGAGCAGTTCTTC
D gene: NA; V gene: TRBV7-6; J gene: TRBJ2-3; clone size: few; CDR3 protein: CASKGPTRGTDTQYF; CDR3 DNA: TGTGCCAGCAAAGGGCCTACGCGGGGTACAGATACGCAGTATTTT
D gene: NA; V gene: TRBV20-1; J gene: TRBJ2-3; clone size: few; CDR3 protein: CSARDWGVSADTQYF; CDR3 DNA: TGCAGTGCTAGAGATTGGGGAGTATCCGCAGATACGCAGTATTTT
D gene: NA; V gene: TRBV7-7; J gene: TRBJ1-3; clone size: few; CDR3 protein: CASSEQRGNTIYF; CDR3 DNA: TGTGCTAGCAGCGAACAAAGAGGAAACACCATATATTTT
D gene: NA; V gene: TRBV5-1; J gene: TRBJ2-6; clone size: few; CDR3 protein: CASSSFTGSAGANVLTF; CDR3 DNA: TGCGCCAGCAGCTCATTTACAGGGTCTGCTGGGGCCAACGTCCTGACTTTC
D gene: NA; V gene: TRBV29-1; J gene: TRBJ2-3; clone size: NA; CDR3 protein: CSVGRGASTDTQYF; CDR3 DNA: TGCAGCGTTGGTAGGGGCGCTAGCACAGATACGCAGTATTTT
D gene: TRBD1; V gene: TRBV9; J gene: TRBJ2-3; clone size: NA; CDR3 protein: CASSVEGAGDTQYF; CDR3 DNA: TGTGCCAGCAGCGTAGAGGGGGCTGGGGATACGCAGTATTTT
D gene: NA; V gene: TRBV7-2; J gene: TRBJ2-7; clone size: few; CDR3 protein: CASSRRGESYEQYF; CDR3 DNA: TGTGCCAGCAGTCGAAGGGGAGAGTCCTACGAGCAGTACTTC
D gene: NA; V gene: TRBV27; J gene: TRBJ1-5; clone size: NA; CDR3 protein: CASSLFLDQPQHF; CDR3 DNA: TGTGCCAGCAGTTTATTTCTTGATCAGCCCCAGCATTTT
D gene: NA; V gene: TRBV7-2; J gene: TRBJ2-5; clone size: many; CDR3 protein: CASSLGGQQETQYF; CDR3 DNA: TGTGCCAGCAGCTTAGGGGGGCAGCAAGAGACCCAGTACTTC
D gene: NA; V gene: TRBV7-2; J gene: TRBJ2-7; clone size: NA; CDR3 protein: CASSLDLGDSYEQYF; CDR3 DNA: TGTGCCAGCAGCTTAGATTTAGGAGACTCCTACGAGCAGTACTTC
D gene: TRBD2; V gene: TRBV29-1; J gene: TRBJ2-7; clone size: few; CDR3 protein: CSVRGPAGGHEQYF; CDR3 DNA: TGCAGCGTCCGCGGCCCAGCGGGAGGCCACGAGCAGTACTTC
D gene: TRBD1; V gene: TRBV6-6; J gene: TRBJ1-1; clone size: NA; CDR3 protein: CASSSLGTGTAEAFF; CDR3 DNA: TGTGCCAGCAGTTCCCTCGGGACAGGGACGGCTGAAGCTTTCTTT
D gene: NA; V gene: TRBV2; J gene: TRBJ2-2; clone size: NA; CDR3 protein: CASSGGAGGTGELFF; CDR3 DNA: TGTGCCAGCAGTGGGGGGGCAGGTGGCACCGGGGAGCTGTTTTTT
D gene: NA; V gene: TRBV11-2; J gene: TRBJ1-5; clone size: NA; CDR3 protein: CASSLDRVPQHF; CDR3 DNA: TGTGCCAGCAGCTTAGATCGTGTGCCCCAGCATTTT
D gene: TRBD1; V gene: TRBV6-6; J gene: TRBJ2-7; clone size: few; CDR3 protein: CASSWTGYEQYF; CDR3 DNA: TGTGCCAGCAGCTGGACAGGTTACGAGCAGTACTTC
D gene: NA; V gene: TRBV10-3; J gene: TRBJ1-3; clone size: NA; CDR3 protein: CAISARASGNTIYF; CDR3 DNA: TGTGCCATCAGTGCAAGGGCCTCTGGAAACACCATATATTTT
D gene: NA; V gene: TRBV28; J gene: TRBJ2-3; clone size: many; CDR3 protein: CASSPLSGARGDTQYF; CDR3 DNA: TGTGCCAGCAGTCCCCTCTCCGGGGCTCGGGGAGATACGCAGTATTTT
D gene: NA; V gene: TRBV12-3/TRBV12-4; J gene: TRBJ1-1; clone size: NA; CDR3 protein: CASSLNPSKAFF; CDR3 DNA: TGTGCCAGCAGTTTAAACCCGTCAAAGGCTTTCTTT
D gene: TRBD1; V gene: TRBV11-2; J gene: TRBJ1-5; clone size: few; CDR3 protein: CASSRGLVDQPQHF; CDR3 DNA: TGTGCCAGCAGCAGGGGGCTTGTCGATCAGCCCCAGCATTTT
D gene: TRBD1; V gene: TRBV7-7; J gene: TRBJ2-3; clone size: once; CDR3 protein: CASSLGMGQGADTQYF; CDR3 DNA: TGTGCCAGCAGCTTAGGAATGGGACAGGGCGCAGATACGCAGTATTTT
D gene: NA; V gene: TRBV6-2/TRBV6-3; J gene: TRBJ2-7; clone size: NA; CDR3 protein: CASSYSEGNAEQYF; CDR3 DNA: TGTGCCAGCAGTTACTCAGAGGGAAATGCCGAGCAGTACTTC
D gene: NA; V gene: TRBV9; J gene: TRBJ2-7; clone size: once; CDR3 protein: CASSVEIEEQYF; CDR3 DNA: TGTGCCAGCAGCGTAGAGATTGAAGAGCAGTACTTC
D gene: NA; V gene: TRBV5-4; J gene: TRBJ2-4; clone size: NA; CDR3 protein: CASSLYGDTNIQYF; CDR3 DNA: TGTGCCAGCAGCTTGTATGGGGATACGAACATTCAGTACTTC
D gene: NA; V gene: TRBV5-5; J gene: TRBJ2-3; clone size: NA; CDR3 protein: CASSLVQFTDTQYF; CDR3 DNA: TGTGCCAGCAGCTTGGTACAGTTCACAGATACGCAGTATTTT
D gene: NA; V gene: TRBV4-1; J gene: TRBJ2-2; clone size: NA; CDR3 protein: CASSKGRQNTGELFF; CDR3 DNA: TGCGCCAGCAGCAAAGGGAGACAGAACACCGGGGAGCTGTTTTTT
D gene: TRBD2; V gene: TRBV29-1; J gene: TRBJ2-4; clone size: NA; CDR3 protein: CSVEPVRGYNEQYF; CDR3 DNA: TGCAGCGTTGAACCAGTGCGGGGGTACAATGAGCAGTACTTC
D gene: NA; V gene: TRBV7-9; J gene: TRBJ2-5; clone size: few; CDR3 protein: CASSLWGAGQETQYF; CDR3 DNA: TGTGCCAGCAGCTTGTGGGGCGCAGGCCAAGAGACCCAGTACTTC
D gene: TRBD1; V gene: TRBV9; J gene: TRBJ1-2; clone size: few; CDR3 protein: CASSVGDRVSDLRGYTF; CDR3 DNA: TGTGCCAGCAGCGTAGGGGACAGGGTCAGCGATCTTAGGGGCTACACCTTC
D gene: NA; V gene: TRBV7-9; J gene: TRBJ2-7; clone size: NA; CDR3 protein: CTSVGVGRPSYEQYF; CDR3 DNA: TGTACCAGCGTCGGTGTTGGACGACCCTCCTACGAGCAGTACTTC
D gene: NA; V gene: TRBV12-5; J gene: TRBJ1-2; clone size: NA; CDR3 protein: CASGRENYGYTF; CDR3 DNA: TGTGCTAGTGGCAGGGAAAACTATGGCTACACCTTC
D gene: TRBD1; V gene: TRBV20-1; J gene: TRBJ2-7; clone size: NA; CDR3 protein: CSARDRDRGPSYEQYF; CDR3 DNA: TGCAGTGCTAGAGATCGGGACAGGGGTCCCTCCTACGAGCAGTACTTC
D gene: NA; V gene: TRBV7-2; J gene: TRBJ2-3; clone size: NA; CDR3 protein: CASSPRPSYQTDTQYF; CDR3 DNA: TGTGCCAGCAGCCCCCGGCCGAGTTACCAAACAGATACGCAGTATTTT
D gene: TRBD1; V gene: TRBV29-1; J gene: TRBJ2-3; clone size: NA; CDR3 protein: CSGRGQSIPQYF; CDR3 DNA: TGCAGCGGCCGGGGACAGAGCATCCCGCAGTATTTT
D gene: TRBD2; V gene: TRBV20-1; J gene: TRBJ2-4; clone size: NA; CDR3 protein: CSASAGVAKNIQYF; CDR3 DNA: TGCAGTGCTAGCGCGGGGGTAGCCAAAAACATTCAGTACTTC
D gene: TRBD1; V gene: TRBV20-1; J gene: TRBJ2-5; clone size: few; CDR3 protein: CSAASGTGQETQYF; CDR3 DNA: TGCAGTGCAGCTTCCGGGACAGGTCAAGAGACCCAGTACTTC
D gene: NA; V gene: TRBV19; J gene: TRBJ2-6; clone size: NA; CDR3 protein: CASTIGQSSGANVLTF; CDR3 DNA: TGTGCCAGTACCATAGGACAGAGCTCTGGGGCCAACGTCCTGACTTTC
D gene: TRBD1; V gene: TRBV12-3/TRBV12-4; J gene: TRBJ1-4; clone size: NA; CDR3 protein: CASRRGQINEKLFF; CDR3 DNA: TGTGCCAGCAGGCGGGGACAGATTAATGAAAAACTGTTTTTT
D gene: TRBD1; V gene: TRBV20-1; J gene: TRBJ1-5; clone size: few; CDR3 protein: CSAAAADRVLVRNQPQHF; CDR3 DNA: TGCAGTGCTGCCGCTGCGGACAGGGTCTTGGTTAGGAATCAGCCCCAGCATTTT
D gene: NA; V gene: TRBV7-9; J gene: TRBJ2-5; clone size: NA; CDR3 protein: CASSLERSRVGAQYF; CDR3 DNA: TGTGCCAGCAGCTTAGAGCGGTCCAGAGTAGGGGCCCAGTACTTC
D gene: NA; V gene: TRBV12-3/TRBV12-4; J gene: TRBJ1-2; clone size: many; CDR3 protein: CASSFSNYGYTF; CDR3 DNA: TGTGCCAGCAGTTTCTCCAACTATGGCTACACCTTC